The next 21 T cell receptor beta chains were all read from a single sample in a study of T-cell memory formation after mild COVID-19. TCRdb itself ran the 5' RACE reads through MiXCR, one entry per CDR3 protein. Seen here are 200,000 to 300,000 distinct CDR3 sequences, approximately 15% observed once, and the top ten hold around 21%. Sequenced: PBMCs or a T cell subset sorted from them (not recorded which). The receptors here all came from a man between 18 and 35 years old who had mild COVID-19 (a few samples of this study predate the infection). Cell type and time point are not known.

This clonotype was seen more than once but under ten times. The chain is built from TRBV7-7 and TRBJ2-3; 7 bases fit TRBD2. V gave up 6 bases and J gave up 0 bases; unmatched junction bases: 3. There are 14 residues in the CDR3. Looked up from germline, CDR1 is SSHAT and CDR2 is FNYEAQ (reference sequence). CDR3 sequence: CASSRRGSTDTQYF. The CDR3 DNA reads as TGTGCCAGCAGTCGGCGGGGGAGCACAGATACGCAGTATTTT.

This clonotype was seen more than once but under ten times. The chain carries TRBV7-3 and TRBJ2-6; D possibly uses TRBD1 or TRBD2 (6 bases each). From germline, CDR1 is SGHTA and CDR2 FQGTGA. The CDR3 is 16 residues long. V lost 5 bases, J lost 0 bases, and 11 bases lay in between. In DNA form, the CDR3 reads TGTGCCAGCAGCCCGGGGGCTTACTCTGGGGCCAACGTCCTGACTTTC. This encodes CASSPGAYSGANVLTF.

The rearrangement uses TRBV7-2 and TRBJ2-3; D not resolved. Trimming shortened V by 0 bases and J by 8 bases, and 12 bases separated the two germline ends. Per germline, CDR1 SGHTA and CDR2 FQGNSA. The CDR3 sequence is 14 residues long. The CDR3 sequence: CASSLAIPRGTQYF. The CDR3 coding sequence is TGTGCCAGCAGCTTAGCAATCCCCCGAGGTACGCAGTATTTT.

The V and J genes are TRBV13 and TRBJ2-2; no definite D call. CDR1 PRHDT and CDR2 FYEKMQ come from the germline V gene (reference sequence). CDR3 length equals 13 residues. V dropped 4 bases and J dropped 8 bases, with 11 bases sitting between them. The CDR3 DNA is TGTGCCAGCAGCTGGGTTATGTCGGGGGAGCTGTTTTTT. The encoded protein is CASSWVMSGELFF.

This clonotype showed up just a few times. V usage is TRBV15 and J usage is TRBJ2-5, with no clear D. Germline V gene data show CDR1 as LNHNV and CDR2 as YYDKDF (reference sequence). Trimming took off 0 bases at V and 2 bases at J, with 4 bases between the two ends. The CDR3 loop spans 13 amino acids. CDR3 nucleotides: TGTGCCACCAGCAGAGATCCACAAGAGACCCAGTACTTC. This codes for CATSRDPQETQYF.

CDR3 nucleotides: TGTGCCAGCAGCTTAGGTGGAGGCGGGAGTTACAATGAGCAGTTCTTC. Its translation is CASSLGGGGSYNEQFF. This chain links TRBV7-2 with TRBJ2-1, with 7 bases identical to TRBD2. There are 16 residues in the CDR3. Trimming cost V 1 base and J 4 bases; bases outside gene matches: 7. The germline gives CDR1 SGHTA, CDR2 FQGNSA.

DNA of the CDR3: TGTGCCAGCAGTTACGACTTGACGGGGTATGGCTACACCTTC. This gives the protein CASSYDLTGYGYTF. The rearrangement uses TRBV6-5 and TRBJ1-2; D not certain. The CDR3 totals 14 residues. Trimming removed 2 bases at V and 5 bases at J, with 12 bases between. Germline V gene sequence: CDR1 MNHEY, CDR2 SVGAGI.

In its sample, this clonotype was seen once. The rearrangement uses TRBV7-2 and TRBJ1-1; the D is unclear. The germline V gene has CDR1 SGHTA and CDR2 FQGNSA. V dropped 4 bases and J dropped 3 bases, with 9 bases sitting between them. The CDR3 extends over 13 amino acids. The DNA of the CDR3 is TGTGCCAGCAGCTCAGCCCGGGACACTGAAGCTTTCTTT. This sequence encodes CASSSARDTEAFF.

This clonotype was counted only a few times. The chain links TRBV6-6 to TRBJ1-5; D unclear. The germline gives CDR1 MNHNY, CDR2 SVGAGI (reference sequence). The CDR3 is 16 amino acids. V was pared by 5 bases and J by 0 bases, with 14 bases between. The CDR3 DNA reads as TGTGCCAGCAGTCCTAGAACCATAAATAGCAATCAGCCCCAGCATTTT. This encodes CASSPRTINSNQPQHF.

CDR3 residues: CASSSTRFDEQYF. CDR3 sequence (DNA): TGTGCCAGCAGCTCAACGCGGTTCGACGAGCAGTACTTC. The V call is TRBV7-2, the J call TRBJ2-7; D is unresolved. Germline lookup yields CDR1 SGHTA and CDR2 FQGNSA. V was pared by 4 bases and J by 5 bases, with 12 bases between. The CDR3 is 13 amino acids.

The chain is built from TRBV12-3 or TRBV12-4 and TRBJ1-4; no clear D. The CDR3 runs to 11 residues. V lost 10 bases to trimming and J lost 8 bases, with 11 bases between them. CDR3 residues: CAITVGEKLFF. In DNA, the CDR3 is TGTGCCATCACCGTAGGGGAAAAACTGTTTTTT.

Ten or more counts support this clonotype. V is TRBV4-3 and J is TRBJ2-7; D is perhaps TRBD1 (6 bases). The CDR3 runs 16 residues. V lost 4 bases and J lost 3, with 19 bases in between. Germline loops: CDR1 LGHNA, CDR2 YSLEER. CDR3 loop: CASSRDTGLQGYEQYF. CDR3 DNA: TGCGCCAGCAGCCGGGATACAGGGCTACAGGGCTACGAGCAGTACTTC.

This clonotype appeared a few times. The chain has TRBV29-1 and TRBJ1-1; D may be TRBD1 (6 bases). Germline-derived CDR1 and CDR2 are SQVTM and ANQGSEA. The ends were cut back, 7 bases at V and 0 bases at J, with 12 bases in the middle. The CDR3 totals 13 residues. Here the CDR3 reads CSAAGQLNTEAFF. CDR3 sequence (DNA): TGCAGCGCTGCCGGACAGCTGAACACTGAAGCTTTCTTT.

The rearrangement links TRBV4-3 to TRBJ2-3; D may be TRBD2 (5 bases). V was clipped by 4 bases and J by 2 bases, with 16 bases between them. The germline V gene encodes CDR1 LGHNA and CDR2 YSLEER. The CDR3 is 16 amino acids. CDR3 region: CASSPGWGAATDTQYF. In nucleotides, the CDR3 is TGCGCCAGCAGCCCCGGATGGGGAGCGGCCACAGATACGCAGTATTTT.

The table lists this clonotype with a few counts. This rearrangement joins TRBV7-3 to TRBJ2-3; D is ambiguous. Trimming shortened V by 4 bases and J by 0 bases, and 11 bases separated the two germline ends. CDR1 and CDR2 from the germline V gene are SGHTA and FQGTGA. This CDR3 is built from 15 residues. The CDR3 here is CASSSQLGSTDTQYF. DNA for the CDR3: TGTGCCAGCAGCTCCCAGTTGGGAAGCACAGATACGCAGTATTTT.

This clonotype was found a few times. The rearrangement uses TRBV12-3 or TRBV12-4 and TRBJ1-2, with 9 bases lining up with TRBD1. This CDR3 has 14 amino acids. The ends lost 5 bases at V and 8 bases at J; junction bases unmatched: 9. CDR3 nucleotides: TGTGCCAGCAGTACAACGGGACAGGGATGGGGCTACACCTTC. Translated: CASSTTGQGWGYTF.

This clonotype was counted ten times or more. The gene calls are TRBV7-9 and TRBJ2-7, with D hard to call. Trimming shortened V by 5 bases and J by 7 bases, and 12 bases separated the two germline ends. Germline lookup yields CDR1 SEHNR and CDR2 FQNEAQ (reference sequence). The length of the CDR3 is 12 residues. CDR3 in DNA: TGTGCCAGCAGCCCGGGTAGCAGTGAGCAGTACTTC. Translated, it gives CASSPGSSEQYF. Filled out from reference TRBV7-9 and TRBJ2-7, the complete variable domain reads DTGVSQNPRHKITKRGQNVTFRCDPISEHNRLYWYRQTLGQGPEFLTYFQNEAQLEKSRLLSDRFSAERPKGSFSTLEIQRTEQGDSAMYLCASSPGSSEQYFGPGTRLTVT.

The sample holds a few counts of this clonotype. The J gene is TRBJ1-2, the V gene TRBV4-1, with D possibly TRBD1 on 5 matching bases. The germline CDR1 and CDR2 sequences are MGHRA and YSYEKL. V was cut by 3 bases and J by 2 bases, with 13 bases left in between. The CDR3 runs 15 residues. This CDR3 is CASSHDVGRNYGYTF. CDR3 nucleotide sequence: TGCGCCAGCAGCCACGACGTGGGACGGAACTATGGCTACACCTTC.

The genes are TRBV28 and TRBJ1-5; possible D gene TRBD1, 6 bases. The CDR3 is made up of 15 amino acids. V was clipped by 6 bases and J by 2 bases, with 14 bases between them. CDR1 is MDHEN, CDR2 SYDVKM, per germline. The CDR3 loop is CASSLGPGGNQPQHF. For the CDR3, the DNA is TGTGCCAGCAGCCTAGGCCCAGGGGGCAATCAGCCCCAGCATTTT. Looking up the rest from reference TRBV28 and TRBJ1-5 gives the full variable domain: DVKVTQSSRYLVKRTGEKVFLECVQDMDHENMFWYRQDPGLGLRLIYFSYDVKMKEKGDIPEGYSVSREKKERFSLILESASTNQTSMYLCASSLGPGGNQPQHFGDGTRLSIL.

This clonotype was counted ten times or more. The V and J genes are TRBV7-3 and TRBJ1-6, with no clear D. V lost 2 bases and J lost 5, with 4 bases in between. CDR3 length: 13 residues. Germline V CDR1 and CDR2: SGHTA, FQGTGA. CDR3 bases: TGTGCCAGCAGCTTACAAAATAATTCACCCCTCCACTTT. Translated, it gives CASSLQNNSPLHF.

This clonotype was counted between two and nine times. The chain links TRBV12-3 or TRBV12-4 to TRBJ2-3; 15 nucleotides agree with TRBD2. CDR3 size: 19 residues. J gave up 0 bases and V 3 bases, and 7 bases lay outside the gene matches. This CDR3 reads CASSFKGLAGGASTDTQYF. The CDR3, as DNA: TGTGCCAGCAGTTTCAAGGGACTAGCGGGGGGTGCTAGCACAGATACGCAGTATTTT.